The clone carrying this TCR beta chain was seen only a few times. Its antigen is still unknown. TCRdb recomputed calls from the RACE reads with MiXCR, one row per CDR3 protein. The repertoire holds around 350,000 distinct CDR3 sequences, with 5.5% as singletons. The source of the sample is a study of human T cells and chemical hapten exposure. Study-level findings and limits: Significantly more large CDR3 similarity clusters were formed by expanded TCRs than by controls.

Time point denoted: pre-sensitization, week 0. Treatment: therapeutic diphenylcyclopropenone sensitization with weekly scalp DPC. Patients had alopecia, were aged 18 to 70, and were not pregnant. V gave up 3 bases and J gave up 2 bases, with 9 bases separating them. The CDR3 has 14 amino acids. Germline V gene sequence: CDR1 KGHDR, CDR2 SFDVKD. The sample was whole blood, taken in connection with sensitization to the hapten diphenylcyclopropenone (DPC). The TCR comes from a woman between 18 and 29 years old with alopecia areata. Some clones in this sample may be carry-over from other donors' samples. V usage is TRBV24-1 and J usage is TRBJ1-2; perhaps TRBD1 as D (5 bases). The CDR3 bases are TGTGCCACCAGTGATCGGGACCGGAACTATGGCTACACCTTC. It encodes CATSDRDRNYGYTF.